The 30 T cell receptor beta chains given below trace back to one sample, sequenced in a study of blood T cell repertoires in COVID-19 (TCRdb year 2020). Receptors were amplified or captured by the immunoSEQ multiplex PCR assay. TCRdb stores this immuneACCESS table with in-frame sequences only. Part of the clones is absent; in the studies checked, under half of the shortfall reflects unresolved V genes, and no reason is known for the rest. The sample table shows 100,000 to 120,000 clones, and approximately 90% are seen once. 3% to 3.5% of the sample is in the top ten clones. Sequencing input: peripheral blood. The receptors were sampled from a woman aged 45-60 years with acute or convalescent COVID-19.

The chain combines TRBV23-1 with TRBJ2-1; D may be TRBD1 (7 bases). TRBV23-1 is marked as an open reading frame, function uncertain. This CDR3 is 17 amino acids long. V gave up 9 bases and J gave up 2 bases, with 23 bases separating them. The CDR3 loop is CASTRRGTDPAYNEQFF. The DNA of the CDR3 is TGCGCCAGTACCAGACGCGGGACAGACCCGGCCTACAATGAGCAGTTCTTC.

The CDR3 coding sequence is TGTGCCAGTAGTAGGCGGGAATACAATGAGCAGTTCTTC. This gives the protein CASSRREYNEQFF. The chain couples TRBV19 to TRBJ2-1, with a tentative D call TRBD2 (6 bases). The CDR3 has 13 residues. Germline V gene data show CDR1 as LNHDA and CDR2 as SQIVND (reference sequence). The V gene lost 4 bases and the J gene lost 4 bases, with 8 bases spanning the gap. Based on the CDR3 plus reference TRBV19 and TRBJ2-1, the full variable domain is DGGITQSPKYLFRKEGQNVTLSCEQNLNHDAMYWYRQDPGQGLRLIYYSQIVNDFQKGDIAEGYSVSREKKESFPLTVTSAQKNPTAFYLCASSRREYNEQFFGPGTRLTVL.

The gene calls are TRBV18 and TRBJ2-7; TRBD1 is a possible D gene (6 bases). V was trimmed by 1 base and J by 2 bases, leaving 6 bases between them. The CDR3 has 13 amino acids. Germline lookup yields CDR1 KGHSH and CDR2 LQKENI. The DNA of the CDR3 is TGTGCCAGCTCACCACAGGGGGCCTACGAGCAGTACTTC. It translates to CASSPQGAYEQYF.

The V gene is TRBV11-2, the J gene TRBJ2-5; 8 bases line up with TRBD2. Germline V gene lookup returns CDR1 SGHAT and CDR2 FQNNGV. J lost 1 base, V lost 0 bases, and 7 bases had no gene match. The CDR3 has 17 residues. CDR3 bases: TGTGCCAGCAGCTTAGAGATAGCGGGAAGAACCCAAGAGACCCAGTACTTC. Translated: CASSLEIAGRTQETQYF.

The chain couples TRBV10-2 to TRBJ1-5; D uncertain. The CDR3 contains 15 residues. With 2 bases removed from V and 3 bases from J, the gap between germline ends came to 11 bases. Germline V gives CDR1 WSHSY, CDR2 SAAADI. CDR3 amino acids: CASSEGRGNNQPQHF. The CDR3 DNA follows: TGCGCCAGCAGTGAGGGACGGGGTAACAATCAGCCCCAGCATTTT.

V usage is TRBV7-7 and J usage is TRBJ2-7; 13 bases align to TRBD2. Germline CDR1 and CDR2: SSHAT and FNYEAQ (reference sequence). The V segment lost 5 bases and the J segment 3 bases; nucleotides outside the gene matches: 4. The CDR3 is 15 residues long. This CDR3 reads CASSPGTSGIYEQYF. The DNA for the CDR3 is TGTGCCAGCAGCCCCGGGACTAGCGGGATCTACGAGCAGTACTTC.

This chain connects TRBV6-2 or TRBV6-3 to TRBJ2-5, with D unresolved. The CDR3 runs to 11 residues. CDR1 is MNHEY, CDR2 SVGEGT, per germline. The germline V and J ends were trimmed by 4 bases and 5 bases, with 5 bases remaining between them. CDR3 nucleotide sequence: TGTGCCAGCAGTTTCCTGGAGACCCAGTACTTC. It yields the protein CASSFLETQYF.

Here the CDR3 DNA reads TGTGCCAGCGCCCCTTGGCGGGATAGTAATGAGCAGTTCTTC. This translates into CASAPWRDSNEQFF. V and J are TRBV6-5 and TRBJ2-1; D might be TRBD2 (6 bases). Germline-derived CDR1 and CDR2 are MNHEY and SVGAGI. V was clipped by 8 bases and J by 7 bases, with 18 bases between them. CDR3 size: 14 residues.

The chain recombines TRBV3-1 (or the pseudogene TRBV3-2) with TRBJ2-3; D might be TRBD2 (5 bases). The V and J ends lost 1 base and 6 bases respectively, with 8 bases between them. The CDR3 totals 13 residues. Germline values: CDR1 LGHDT, CDR2 YNNKEL (reference sequence). This chain's CDR3 is CASSQASGDTQYF. CDR3 in DNA: TGTGCCAGCAGCCAAGCCTCGGGGGATACGCAGTATTTT.

The rearrangement joins TRBV5-1 to TRBJ1-1; D is possibly TRBD1 (6 bases). This CDR3 is 17 amino acids long. V lost 3 bases to trimming and J lost 6 bases, with 24 bases between them. Germline V lookup: CDR1 SGHRS, CDR2 YFSETQ. The CDR3 bases are TGCGCCAGCAGCTCGAAGGTACAGGGATGGGGATCGTCTGAAGCTTTCTTT. Translating gives CASSSKVQGWGSSEAFF.

The chain carries TRBV5-4 and TRBJ1-2, with 7 bases aligning to TRBD1. Germline CDR1 is SGHNT and CDR2 is YYREEE (reference sequence). This CDR3 is 13 amino acids long. Trimming took 4 bases from V and 4 from J; bases not matched to a gene: 4. The CDR3 spells CASSTDRSYGYTF. The DNA for the CDR3 is TGTGCCAGCAGCACGGACAGGAGCTATGGCTACACCTTC.

The chain uses TRBV4-1 and TRBJ1-3; D remains ambiguous. Trimming cost V 4 bases and J 0 bases, with 13 bases left between them. The V gene's germline CDR1 is MGHRA and CDR2 YSYEKL. CDR3 length: 16 amino acids. CDR3 protein: CASSRRTDSSGNTIYF. The CDR3, as DNA: TGCGCCAGCAGCCGTCGGACGGACTCCTCTGGAAACACCATATATTTT.

V is TRBV30 and J is TRBJ2-1; 10 bases agree with TRBD2. Per germline, CDR1 GTSNPN and CDR2 SVGIG (reference sequence). The CDR3 runs to 15 residues. Germline trimming cut 0 bases from V and 4 bases from J; bases unmatched to any gene: 3. DNA for the CDR3: TGTGCCTGGAGTGTACTAGCGGGGTTGTACAATGAGCAGTTCTTC. Encoded protein: CAWSVLAGLYNEQFF. The complete variable domain, with remaining parts taken from reference TRBV30 and TRBJ2-1, reads SQTIHQWPATLVQPVGSPLSLECTVEGTSNPNLYWYRQAAGRGLQLLFYSVGIGQISSEVPQNLSASRPQDRQFILSSKKLLLSDSGFYLCAWSVLAGLYNEQFFGPGTRLTVL.

The J gene is TRBJ1-1, the V gene TRBV28; D is perhaps TRBD1 (5 bases). Trimming removed 3 bases from V and 1 base from J, with 15 bases in between. From germline, CDR1 is MDHEN and CDR2 SYDVKM. The CDR3 runs 16 residues. CDR3 loop: CASSFRGGLPNTEAFF. For the CDR3, the DNA is TGTGCCAGCAGTTTTCGGGGGGGACTCCCGAACACTGAAGCTTTCTTT. Based on the CDR3 plus reference TRBV28 and TRBJ1-1, the full variable domain is DVKVTQSSRYLVKRTGEKVFLECVQDMDHENMFWYRQDPGLGLRLIYFSYDVKMKEKGDIPEGYSVSREKKERFSLILESASTNQTSMYLCASSFRGGLPNTEAFFGQGTRLTVV.

The CDR3 sequence: CASSELLAGGYNEQFF. CDR3 sequence (DNA): TGTGCCAGCAGTGAATTACTAGCGGGAGGGTACAATGAGCAGTTCTTC. The chain combines TRBV25-1 with TRBJ2-1; 13 bases map to TRBD2. The V gene's germline CDR1 is MGHDK and CDR2 SYGVNS. Trimming took 1 base from V and 4 from J; bases not matched to a gene: 1. CDR3 length: 16 amino acids.

This sequence joins TRBV5-6 and TRBJ2-1; unclear D gene. The germline CDR1 and CDR2 sequences are SGHDT and YYEEEE. The V gene lost 0 bases and the J gene lost 3 bases, with 7 bases spanning the gap. This CDR3 is built from 14 residues. The CDR3 reads CASSLGLNYNEQFF. The CDR3 nucleotides are TGTGCCAGCAGCTTGGGACTTAACTACAATGAGCAGTTCTTC.

The gene calls are TRBV28 and TRBJ1-3; D is undetermined. The CDR3 sequence is 14 residues long. Germline V lookup: CDR1 MDHEN, CDR2 SYDVKM. The V end lost 2 bases, the J end lost 4 bases, and 9 bases lay between the germline ends. In DNA form, the CDR3 reads TGTGCCAGCAGTTTAGGGCCCGCAGGAAACACCATATATTTT. Its translation is CASSLGPAGNTIYF.

This clone was seen a single time. The chain couples TRBV18 to TRBJ1-5; 11 nucleotides match TRBD1. The CDR3 totals 15 residues. Trimming at V came to 4 bases and at J to 4 bases, leaving 3 bases not matched to a gene. The germline V gene encodes CDR1 KGHSH and CDR2 LQKENI. The CDR3 sequence is CASSRTGGRNQPQHF. The CDR3 nucleotides read TGTGCCAGCTCACGGACAGGGGGCCGGAATCAGCCCCAGCATTTT.

This clone was seen just once. The V call is TRBV29-1, the J call TRBJ2-5; 10 bases are shared with TRBD2. V lost 4 bases and J lost 5; bases outside the gene matches: 7. Germline V lookup: CDR1 SQVTM, CDR2 ANQGSEA. The CDR3 sequence is 14 residues long. The CDR3 DNA is TGCAGCGTTGTTAGGGCTAGCGGGAGTGAGACCCAGTACTTC. This translates into CSVVRASGSETQYF.

V usage is TRBV20-1 and J usage is TRBJ1-6; no clear D gene. The CDR3 loop spans 11 amino acids. Germline values: CDR1 DFQATT, CDR2 SNEGSKA (reference sequence). V lost 0 bases and J 9 bases, leaving 3 bases between the germline ends. CDR3 nucleotides: TGCAGTGCTAGAGAACTTTCACCCCTCCACTTT. Translated: CSARELSPLHF.

The V and J genes are TRBV3-1 (or the pseudogene TRBV3-2) and TRBJ1-6, with 8 bases identical to TRBD1. Unmatched junction bases numbered 2, after V lost 6 bases and J lost 4 bases. Germline V gene data show CDR1 as LGHDT and CDR2 as YNNKEL (reference sequence). The CDR3 loop spans 14 amino acids. CDR3 nucleotide sequence: TGTGCCAGCAGGGACAGGGTATATAATTCACCCCTCCACTTT. Translated: CASRDRVYNSPLHF.

CDR3 nucleotides: TGTGCCGGAGCATTTTCAGAGGGTGAGCAGTTCTTC. It translates to CAGAFSEGEQFF. The rearrangement joins TRBV6-6 to TRBJ2-1; possibly TRBD2 for D (5 bases). V lost 11 bases and J 9 bases, leaving 17 bases between the germline ends. CDR3 length: 12 residues. From germline, CDR1 is MNHNY and CDR2 SVGAGI (reference sequence).

The rearrangement joins TRBV27 to TRBJ2-3, with D maybe TRBD1 (5 bases). CDR3 length: 15 residues. Germline CDR1 and CDR2: MNHEY and SMNVEV (reference sequence). V dropped 6 bases and J dropped 0 bases, with 13 bases sitting between them. The DNA of the CDR3 is TGTGCCAGCAGGGGGCAGTATCTTAGCACAGATACGCAGTATTTT. It specifies CASRGQYLSTDTQYF.

This rearrangement joins TRBV2 to TRBJ1-4; D is ambiguous. Germline loops: CDR1 SNHLY, CDR2 FYNNEI. The CDR3 spans 13 residues. Trimming left V 6 bases short and J 8 bases short, with 13 bases between. The CDR3: CASSVVRAEKLFF. The CDR3 DNA reads as TGTGCCAGCAGCGTAGTCCGTGCCGAAAAACTGTTTTTT.

The chain has TRBV7-9 and TRBJ2-2; 8 bases map to TRBD1. The germline gives CDR1 SEHNR, CDR2 FQNEAQ (reference sequence). J lost 3 bases, V lost 11 bases, and 8 bases had no gene match. This CDR3 is built from 14 residues. The chain's CDR3 is CALLRGQHTGELFF. CDR3 DNA: TGTGCCTTACTCAGGGGGCAGCACACCGGGGAGCTGTTTTTT.

V and J are TRBV4-1 and TRBJ2-4, with 12 nucleotides matching TRBD2. Looked up from germline, CDR1 is MGHRA and CDR2 is YSYEKL. The J segment lost 5 bases and the V segment lost 0 bases, leaving 11 bases of the junction unmatched. The CDR3 has 19 residues. The CDR3 DNA reads TGCGCCAGCAGCCAAGATAAAGGACTAGCGGGACGGGAGGAAAACATTCAGTACTTC. Translated, it gives CASSQDKGLAGREENIQYF.

The chain employs TRBV28 and TRBJ1-6; D unclear. This CDR3 region has 14 residues. Germline lookup yields CDR1 MDHEN and CDR2 SYDVKM. V was pared by 5 bases and J by 5 bases, with 10 bases between. This chain's CDR3 is CASSPSPNNSPLHF. In nucleotides, the CDR3 is TGTGCCAGCAGTCCGAGCCCCAATAATTCACCCCTCCACTTT.

Concerning this clone itself: The CDR3 end shows no conserved phenylalanine or tryptophan, and so a read error is likely. The limits of the CDR3 on the DNA are not certain, so only TCRdb's listed CDR3 is given. The chain couples TRBV21-1 to TRBJ1-4. TRBV21-1 is given as a pseudogene. With termini counted, the CDR3 has 10 amino acids. The CDR3 region is CASSKEWSSQ.

The chain joins TRBV2 to TRBJ2-7; maybe TRBD1 (6 bases). The V gene lost 6 bases and the J gene lost 0 bases, with 12 bases spanning the gap. Germline V gene sequence: CDR1 SNHLY, CDR2 FYNNEI. The CDR3 is 14 residues long. The CDR3: CASRRQASSYEQYF. Written as DNA, the CDR3 is TGTGCCAGCAGGAGACAGGCGAGCTCCTACGAGCAGTACTTC.

The chain employs TRBV7-2 and TRBJ2-2; 11 nucleotides align to TRBD2. CDR3 length: 16 amino acids. V shed 5 bases, J shed 4 bases, and the junction held 6 bases outside the gene matches. The germline V gene has CDR1 SGHTA and CDR2 FQGNSA. CDR3 sequence reads: CASSTLAGGATGELFF. The DNA of the CDR3 is TGTGCCAGCAGCACCCTAGCGGGAGGTGCCACCGGGGAGCTGTTTTTT.